Listed below are T cell receptor beta chains from one sample, sequenced in a study of CD8+ T cells in alopecia areata. Profiling relied on immunoSEQ multiplex PCR, and the TCRdb table lists in-frame clones only, not all of them. The sample holds approximately 210,000 clones; approximately 56% are singletons and the top ten take over 3%. Sample: CD4+ T cells sorted from blood, taken at week 4, from a patient treated with tofacitinib. Receptor source: a human donor with alopecia areata. Each CDR3 is given with its conserved first and last residue. The D gene is left open where the match is weak. Clone size is given for some rows only: seen once, a few or many times, or a class if the clone is expanded.

TRBD1 TRBJ1-6 TRBV30 . TGTGCCTGGAGTGTACAGGGGAATTCACCCCTCCACTTT CAWSVQGNSPLHF
. TRBJ2-5 TRBV5-4 . TGTGCCAGCAGCTGGAGGACAGTCCAAGAGACCCAGTACTTC CASSWRTVQETQYF
. TRBJ2-7 TRBV29-1 few TGCAGCGTTGCTCGGGGCATCGGGGACTACGAGCAGTACTTC CSVARGIGDYEQYF
TRBD2 TRBJ2-5 TRBV29-1 . TGCAGCGCCGGGACTAGCGGCACAGAGACCCAGTACTTC CSAGTSGTETQYF
TRBD1 TRBJ1-3 TRBV7-9 few TGTGCCAGCAGCCCACAGGACAGGGCTGGAAACACCATATATTTT CASSPQDRAGNTIYF
TRBD1 TRBJ2-7 TRBV30 . TGTGCCTGGAGGACAGGGATGAGGACCTACGAGCAGTACTTC CAWRTGMRTYEQYF
. TRBJ2-7 TRBV6-1 . TGTGCCAGCAGTGAAGAGAGCTTGAGGAGACAGTACTTC CASSEESLRRQYF
TRBD1 TRBJ2-2 TRBV29-1 few TGCAGCGCCCGTGGGGATGACAGGACAGGCGGGGAGCTGTTTTTT CSARGDDRTGGELFF
TRBD1 TRBJ2-5 TRBV7-9 . TGTGCCAGCAGCTTACCCCGAGGGGGCGAGGAGACCCAGTACTTC CASSLPRGGEETQYF
. TRBJ2-5 TRBV29-1 few TGCAGCGTTGGGACCCGGGCCACTAATGTGGCCCAGTACTTC CSVGTRATNVAQYF
. TRBJ2-6 TRBV6-5 . TGTGCCAGCAGTTACGGGGGATCTGGGGCCAACGTCCTGACTTTC CASSYGGSGANVLTF
. TRBJ2-7 TRBV5-1 . TGCGCCAGCAGCTCAAGCTCCTACGAGCAGTACTTC CASSSSSYEQYF
. TRBJ2-7 TRBV9 few TGTGCCAGCAGCGTAGATCCGTACCGGAGGGACGAGCAGTACTTC CASSVDPYRRDEQYF
. TRBJ2-7 TRBV29-1 few TGCAGCGTTCTTCGTCGGGACGAGCAGTACTTC CSVLRRDEQYF
TRBD2 TRBJ2-1 TRBV18 few TGTGCCAGCTCACCTAGCGGGGGCTACAATGAGCAGTTCTTC CASSPSGGYNEQFF
TRBD1 TRBJ2-7 TRBV4-1 few TGCGCCAGCAGCCCCAATAAATGGGACAGGCCCTACGAGCAGTACTTC CASSPNKWDRPYEQYF
. TRBJ2-1 TRBV30 few TGTGCCTGGAGTTATTCGGGAAACAGAGGGAGCTCCTACAATGAGCAGTTCTTC CAWSYSGNRGSSYNEQFF
. TRBJ1-5 TRBV30 . TGTGCCTGGAGTGTGGACAGTTATCAGCCCCAGCATTTT CAWSVDSYQPQHF
. TRBJ1-6 TRBV7-2 once TGTGCCAGCAGCTCCTTAAATTCACCCCTCCACTTT CASSSLNSPLHF
TRBD1 TRBJ2-7 TRBV29-1 few TGCAGCACCCGGACAGGGACCTACGAGCAGTACTTC CSTRTGTYEQYF
. TRBJ2-6 TRBV4-3 . TGCGCCAGCAGCCAAACCCACCCTGGGGAAGGGGCCAACGTCCTGACTTTC CASSQTHPGEGANVLTF
. TRBJ2-7 TRBV30 . TGTGCCATCAGCTCTTACAGGGTAGTCTACGAGCAGTACTTC CAISSYRVVYEQYF
TRBD1 TRBJ2-5 TRBV29-1 few TGCAGCGTTGGAAGGACAGGGAGCGACCTCCAAGAGACCCAGTACTTC CSVGRTGSDLQETQYF
TRBD1 TRBJ1-6 TRBV2 . TGTGCCAGCAGGGGACAGGGGGGTAATTCACCCCTCCACTTT CASRGQGGNSPLHF
. TRBJ2-2 TRBV1 . TGCACCAGCAGCCAAGAGGGTCCAAATCAGGGGGCGGCGCGGTCTTCCGTGGACACCGGGGAGCTGTTTTTT CTSSQEGPNQGAARSSVDTGELFF
. TRBJ1-5 TRBV6-1 once TGTGCCAGCATCGAGACAGGAGTGAGTCAGCCCCAGCATTTT CASIETGVSQPQHF
. TRBJ2-5 TRBV4-2 few TGTGCCAGCAGCCAAGGGGGAGGAGAGGGGACCCAGTACTTC CASSQGGGEGTQYF
TRBD1 TRBJ2-7 TRBV14 few TGTGCCAGCAGCAGGGGACAGGGCCGGGAGCAGTACTTC CASSRGQGREQYF
. TRBJ2-7 TRBV5-6 . TGTGCCAGCAGCTTCAGTGGAGGTATACGGCAGTACTTC CASSFSGGIRQYF
TRBD1 TRBJ1-1 TRBV29-1 few TGCAGCGCCCAACCCGGGACAGGGGGCTTCTACACTGAAGCTTTCTTT CSAQPGTGGFYTEAFF
. TRBJ2-7 TRBV10-3 few TGTGCCATCAGTGAGTCCCGGGATTCAATCTACGAGCAGTACTTC CAISESRDSIYEQYF
. TRBJ1-1 TRBV7-2 . TGTGCCAGCAGCTTACCACAGGGTAGGGCTTTCTTT CASSLPQGRAFF
. TRBJ2-1 TRBV5-1 . TGCGCCAGCAGCTTGGCGTTAGCGGCGAACAATGAGCAGTTCTTC CASSLALAANNEQFF
. TRBJ1-6 TRBV7-9 few TGTGCCAGCAGCCGTCAGGGACCGGCAGACTCACCCCTCCACTTT CASSRQGPADSPLHF
. TRBJ2-3 TRBV20-1 . TGCAGTGCTAGAGGCCCAGATACGCAGTATTTT CSARGPDTQYF
TRBD1 TRBJ1-1 TRBV7-8 . TGTGCCAGCAGCCCGTGGGACAGGGGGAAGGGCACTGAAGCTTTCTTT CASSPWDRGKGTEAFF
. TRBJ2-1 TRBV28 few TGTGCCAGCATTGGGAATGAGCAGTTCTTC CASIGNEQFF
. TRBJ2-7 TRBV29-1 few TGCAGCGTTGGAACAGATCTCTACGAGCAGTACTTC CSVGTDLYEQYF
. TRBJ2-7 TRBV6-5 . TGTGCCAGCAGTTACCAGCGGCAGGGTTGGTACGAGCAGTACTTC CASSYQRQGWYEQYF
. TRBJ1-4 TRBV6-5 . TGTGCCAGCAGTCCCACAGTCGCCCCCGAAAAACTGTTTTTT CASSPTVAPEKLFF
. TRBJ1-2 TRBV6-5 . TGTGCCAGCCTCAGGACCGCCTCTGGCTACACCTTC CASLRTASGYTF
TRBD2 TRBJ2-1 TRBV7-9 few TGTGCCAGCAGCTTAGAACTAGCGGGGAGCTCCTACAATGAGCAGTTCTTC CASSLELAGSSYNEQFF
. TRBJ1-3 TRBV29-1 few TGCAGCGTTGAAAGTGTGAAAGGCTCCGGGAACACCATATATTTT CSVESVKGSGNTIYF
. TRBJ1-4 TRBV29-1 . TGCAGCGGTGCCGAAGGCCAGGGTAATGAAAAACTGTTTTTT CSGAEGQGNEKLFF
TRBD1 TRBJ1-5 TRBV23-1 . TGCGCCAGCATTTGGGACAGCGAGAATAGCAATCAGCCCCAGCATTTT CASIWDSENSNQPQHF
TRBD2 TRBJ2-7 TRBV5-1 . TGCGCCAGCAGCCCGGGACTATTAATTCGGGGCGACGAGCAGTACTTC CASSPGLLIRGDEQYF
. TRBJ2-5 TRBV25-1 . TGTGCCAGCAGTGAGCCCCAAGAGACCCAGTACTTC CASSEPQETQYF
TRBD1 TRBJ1-2 TRBV10-3 . TGTGCCACCAGTGAGTTACCTGGGACAGGGGGCGCTGGCTATGGCTACACCTTC CATSELPGTGGAGYGYTF
TRBD2 TRBJ2-1 TRBV6-4 . TGTGCCAGCAGTCCTGGACTAGCGGGGGGGAATGAGCAGTTCTTC CASSPGLAGGNEQFF
. TRBJ2-5 TRBV30 . TGTGCCTGGAGTGCGCCAGAGACCCAGTACTTC CAWSAPETQYF
. TRBJ2-1 TRBV6-1 few TGTGCCAGCAGTGGGGACGACAGTTACAATGAGCAGTTCTTC CASSGDDSYNEQFF
. TRBJ1-5 TRBV25-1 once TGTGCCAGCAGTGAATGGAACAGGGTACATCAGCCCCAGCATTTT CASSEWNRVHQPQHF